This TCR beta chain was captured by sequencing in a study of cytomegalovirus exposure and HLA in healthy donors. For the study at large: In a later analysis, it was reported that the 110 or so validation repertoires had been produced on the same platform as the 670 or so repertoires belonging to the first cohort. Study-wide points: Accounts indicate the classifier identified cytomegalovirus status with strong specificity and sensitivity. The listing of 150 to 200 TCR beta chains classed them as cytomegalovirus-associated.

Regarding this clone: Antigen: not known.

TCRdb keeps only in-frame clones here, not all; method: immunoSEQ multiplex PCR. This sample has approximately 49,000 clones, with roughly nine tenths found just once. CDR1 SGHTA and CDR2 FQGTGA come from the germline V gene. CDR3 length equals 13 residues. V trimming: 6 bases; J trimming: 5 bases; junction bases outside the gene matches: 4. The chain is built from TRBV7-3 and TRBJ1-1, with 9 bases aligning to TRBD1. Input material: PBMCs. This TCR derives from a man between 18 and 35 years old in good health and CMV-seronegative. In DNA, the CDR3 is TGTGCCAGCAGAAGGGACAGGGAGACTGAAGCTTTCTTT. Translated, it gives CASRRDRETEAFF.